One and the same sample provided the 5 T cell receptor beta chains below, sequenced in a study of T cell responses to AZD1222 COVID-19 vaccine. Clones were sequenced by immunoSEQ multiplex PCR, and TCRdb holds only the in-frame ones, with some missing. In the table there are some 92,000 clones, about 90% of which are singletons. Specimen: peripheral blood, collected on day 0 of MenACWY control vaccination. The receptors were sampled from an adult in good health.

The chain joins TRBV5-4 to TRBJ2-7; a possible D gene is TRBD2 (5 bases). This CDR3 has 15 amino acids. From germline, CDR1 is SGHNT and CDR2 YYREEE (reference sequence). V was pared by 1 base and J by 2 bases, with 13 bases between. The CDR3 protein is CASSLSAGRAYEQYF. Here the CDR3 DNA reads TGTGCCAGCAGCTTGTCGGCGGGCAGAGCCTACGAGCAGTACTTC.

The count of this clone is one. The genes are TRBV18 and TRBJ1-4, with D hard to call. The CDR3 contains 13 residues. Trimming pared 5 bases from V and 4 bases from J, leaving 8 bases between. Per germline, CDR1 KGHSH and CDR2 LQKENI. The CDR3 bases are TGTGCCAGCTCAGAACGGGTTAATGAAAAACTGTTTTTT. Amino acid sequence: CASSERVNEKLFF.

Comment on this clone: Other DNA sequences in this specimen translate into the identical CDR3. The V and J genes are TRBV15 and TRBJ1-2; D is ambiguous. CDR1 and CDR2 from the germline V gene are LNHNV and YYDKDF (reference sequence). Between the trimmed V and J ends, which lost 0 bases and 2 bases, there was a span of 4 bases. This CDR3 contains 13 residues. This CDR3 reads CATSREGNYGYTF. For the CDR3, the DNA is TGTGCCACCAGCAGAGAAGGGAACTATGGCTACACCTTC.

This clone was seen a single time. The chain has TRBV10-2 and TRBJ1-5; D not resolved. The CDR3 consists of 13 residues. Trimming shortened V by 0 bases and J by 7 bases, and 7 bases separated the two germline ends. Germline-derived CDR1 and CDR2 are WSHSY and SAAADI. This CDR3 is CASSESMDQPQHF. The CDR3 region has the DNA TGCGCCAGCAGTGAGTCGATGGACCAGCCCCAGCATTTT.

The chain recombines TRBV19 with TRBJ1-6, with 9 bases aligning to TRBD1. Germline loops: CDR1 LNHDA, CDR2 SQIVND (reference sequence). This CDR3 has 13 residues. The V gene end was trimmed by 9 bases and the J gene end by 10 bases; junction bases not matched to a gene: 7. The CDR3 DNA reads TGTGCCAGCACGGGACAGGGTGCATCACCCCTCCACTTT. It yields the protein CASTGQGASPLHF.